These 26 T cell receptor beta chains originate from one sample sequenced in a study of blood T cell repertoires in COVID-19. Assay used: immunoSEQ multiplex PCR; TCRdb lists only in-frame clones, some missing. Of around 340,000 clones listed, about nine tenths are singletons. Sequenced material: peripheral blood. Receptors originate from a woman in her sixties with COVID-19, enrolled during active disease.

The chain joins TRBV7-3 to TRBJ1-3; no clear D. CDR3 size: 16 residues. CDR1 is SGHTA, CDR2 FQGTGA, per germline. V shed 4 bases and J shed 2 bases, with 15 bases lying between them. CDR3 coding DNA: TGTGCCAGCAGCTCGGAGGGAGCGGTGGCTGGAAACACCATATATTTT. Protein sequence: CASSSEGAVAGNTIYF.

The genes are TRBV29-1 and TRBJ1-1; tentative D call: TRBD1 (6 bases). The V gene's germline CDR1 is SQVTM and CDR2 ANQGSEA. V was cut by 1 base and J by 2 bases, with 8 bases left in between. CDR3 length: 13 residues. CDR3 protein: CSVEGTANTEAFF. The CDR3 DNA sequence: TGCAGCGTTGAAGGGACAGCAAACACTGAAGCTTTCTTT.

The rearrangement links TRBV10-3 to TRBJ1-2; the D gene is possibly TRBD1 (5 bases). Looked up from germline, CDR1 is ENHRY and CDR2 is SYGVKD. Trimming shortened V by 3 bases and J by 8 bases, and 13 bases separated the two germline ends. The CDR3 contains 13 residues. CDR3 nucleotides: TGTGCCATCAGTGATTTGCAGGGTGGCGGCTACACCTTC. Its protein product is CAISDLQGGGYTF.

This clone was found once. This chain uses TRBV25-1 with TRBJ2-3, with 11 bases identical to TRBD2. The CDR3 totals 15 residues. Germline loops: CDR1 MGHDK, CDR2 SYGVNS. V shed 3 bases, J shed 6 bases, and the junction held 5 bases outside the gene matches. CDR3 region: CASSEGSGGVDTQYF. The DNA of the CDR3 is TGTGCCAGCAGTGAGGGTAGCGGGGGGGTCGATACGCAGTATTTT.

The chain recombines TRBV7-9 with TRBJ1-5, with D tentatively TRBD1 (6 bases). The V end was cut by 4 bases, the J end by 0 bases, with 13 bases between. The CDR3 is 16 residues long. Per germline, CDR1 SEHNR and CDR2 FQNEAQ (reference sequence). In DNA, the CDR3 is TGTGCCAGCAGCTCGCTGCGGGGGCATAGCAATCAGCCCCAGCATTTT. It codes for CASSSLRGHSNQPQHF.

This clone came up a few times. V usage is TRBV4-1 and J usage is TRBJ2-5; 10 positions agree with TRBD1. V was pared by 4 bases and J by 5 bases, with 4 bases of the junction left unmatched. Per the germline V gene, CDR1 is MGHRA and CDR2 is YSYEKL. There are 14 residues in the CDR3. CDR3 nucleotides: TGCGCCAGCAGCCCTTGGACAGGGGGGGAGACCCAGTACTTC. Encoded protein: CASSPWTGGETQYF.

The chain recombines TRBV21-1 with TRBJ1-4; TRBD1, the table's D call, was not compared with the DNA. TRBV21-1 is a documented pseudogene. This CDR3 region has 20 residues. Here the CDR3 reads CASSRRTSSRTGATNEKLFF. The CDR3 DNA follows: TGTGCCAGCAGCCGTCGAACCTCAAGTCGGACAGGGGCAACTAATGAAAAACTGTTTTTT.

The chain couples TRBV28 to TRBJ1-2; TRBD1 matches 10 bases. The CDR3 extends over 18 amino acids. With 10 bases clipped from V and 7 bases from J, the junction kept 24 bases outside the gene matches. CDR1 is MDHEN, CDR2 SYDVKM, per germline. CDR3 sequence (DNA): TGTGCCACCCCCGGGGGACAGGGGCTTTCGGACGGCGGCGGTGGCTACACCTTC. As protein: CATPGGQGLSDGGGGYTF.

This chain links TRBV11-3 with TRBJ2-3; D not certain. CDR3 length: 20 residues. V was clipped by 1 base and J by 1 base, with 24 bases between them. The germline V gene has CDR1 SGHNT and CDR2 YENEEA. The CDR3 spells CASSLVSPFPGVERTDTQYF. In DNA form, the CDR3 reads TGTGCCAGCAGCTTAGTCTCCCCCTTTCCAGGTGTTGAACGCACAGATACGCAGTATTTT.

The J gene is TRBJ1-4, the V gene TRBV5-6; 10 positions agree with TRBD1. The CDR3 covers 15 residues. V shed 3 bases and J 4 bases; nucleotides not matched to a gene: 3. Germline CDR1 and CDR2: SGHDT and YYEEEE. Written as DNA, the CDR3 is TGTGCCAGCAGCTCAGGGACAGGGGTTAATGAAAAACTGTTTTTT. This translates into CASSSGTGVNEKLFF.

Note on this clone: Other DNA sequences from this sample encode an identical CDR3 as well. The gene calls are TRBV5-1 and TRBJ1-1; no reliable D call. The germline V gene encodes CDR1 SGHRS and CDR2 YFSETQ. This CDR3 is built from 14 residues. Trimming shortened V by 0 bases and J by 2 bases, and 8 bases separated the two germline ends. The CDR3 DNA is TGCGCCAGCAGCTTGGGAACGGGTAACACTGAAGCTTTCTTT. Translating gives CASSLGTGNTEAFF.

The V and J genes are TRBV18 and TRBJ2-2; tentatively, D is TRBD1 (6 bases). Germline lookup yields CDR1 KGHSH and CDR2 LQKENI. Trimming removed 0 bases from V and 0 bases from J, with 11 bases in between. The length of the CDR3 is 17 residues. DNA of the CDR3: TGTGCCAGCTCACCACCGAGGACAGCCTCGAACACCGGGGAGCTGTTTTTT. Amino acids: CASSPPRTASNTGELFF.

This clone was counted once. This specimen includes other DNA sequences encoding the same CDR3. V usage is TRBV18 and J usage is TRBJ2-7; weak D call: TRBD1 (7 bases). Germline CDR1 is KGHSH and CDR2 is LQKENI. The CDR3 covers 14 residues. Trimming left V 6 bases short and J 3 bases short, with 15 bases between. The CDR3, as DNA: TGTGCCAGCTCGCGGGGACAGCGCGACTACGAGCAGTACTTC. Translated, it gives CASSRGQRDYEQYF.

This sequence joins TRBV6-6 and TRBJ1-1, with D hard to call. The CDR3 runs to 14 residues. CDR1 MNHNY and CDR2 SVGAGI come from the germline V gene (reference sequence). Deletions cut 0 bases from V and 3 bases from J, with 8 bases between. CDR3 region: CASSYSMADTEAFF. The DNA for the CDR3 is TGTGCCAGCAGTTACTCGATGGCAGACACTGAAGCTTTCTTT.

This chain connects TRBV5-6 to TRBJ2-1; perhaps TRBD1 as D (5 bases). The germline V gene encodes CDR1 SGHDT and CDR2 YYEEEE. This CDR3 comprises 16 residues. V was shortened by 5 bases and J by 3 bases, with 18 bases between the two germline ends. The CDR3 loop is CASSPDPRVNYNEQFF. Here the CDR3 DNA reads TGTGCCAGCAGTCCCGACCCCAGGGTTAACTACAATGAGCAGTTCTTC.

This clone has just one count. The chain couples TRBV30 to TRBJ1-4; TRBD1 aligns across 7 bases. V shed 3 bases and J 3 bases; nucleotides not matched to a gene: 4. CDR3 length: 14 residues. The germline V gene encodes CDR1 GTSNPN and CDR2 SVGIG (reference sequence). The CDR3 sequence is CAWREGQPNEKLFF. CDR3 sequence (DNA): TGTGCCTGGAGAGAGGGACAGCCTAATGAAAAACTGTTTTTT.

The J gene is TRBJ1-1, the V gene TRBV11-2; TRBD1 might be the D (6 bases). V lost 2 bases, J lost 4 bases, and 14 bases lay in between. The germline V gene has CDR1 SGHAT and CDR2 FQNNGV. The CDR3 spans 15 residues. The CDR3, as DNA: TGTGCCAGCAGCTTACTAACAGGGTGGCCCACTGAAGCTTTCTTT. It translates to CASSLLTGWPTEAFF.

The chain couples TRBV20-1 to TRBJ1-1; D gene ambiguous. With 3 bases removed from V and 1 base from J, the gap between germline ends came to 9 bases. Germline CDR1 is DFQATT and CDR2 is SNEGSKA (reference sequence). This CDR3 has 13 residues. CDR3 sequence (DNA): TGCAGTGCTAGTTTGTGGCCGAACACTGAAGCTTTCTTT. Its translation is CSASLWPNTEAFF.

As to this clone: One end of the junction fails to match germline, which may point to a read error. This rearrangement joins TRBV7-9 to TRBJ1-5; maybe TRBD1 (6 bases). The CDR3 runs 15 residues. Germline values: CDR1 SEHNR, CDR2 FQNEAQ (reference sequence). The CDR3 DNA reads as TGTGCCAGCAGCTCCGGGACACCAAGCAGTCAGCCCCAGCATTTT. This sequence encodes CASSSGTPSSQPQHF.

V usage is TRBV5-1 and J usage is TRBJ1-4; 8 bases are a match to TRBD1. The CDR3 is 15 amino acids. Germline V lookup: CDR1 SGHRS, CDR2 YFSETQ. V shed 4 bases, J shed 6 bases, and the junction held 8 bases outside the gene matches. This CDR3 is CASSPPTGADEKLFF. The DNA of the CDR3 is TGCGCCAGCAGCCCCCCGACAGGGGCCGATGAAAAACTGTTTTTT.

The J gene is TRBJ2-7, the V gene TRBV5-1; 8 bases fit TRBD1. Germline values: CDR1 SGHRS, CDR2 YFSETQ. There are 13 residues in the CDR3. The V segment lost 5 bases and the J segment 3 bases; nucleotides outside the gene matches: 4. CDR3 loop: CASRRDRFYEQYF. CDR3 nucleotide sequence: TGCGCCAGCAGAAGGGACAGGTTCTACGAGCAGTACTTC.

This rearrangement joins TRBV7-9 to TRBJ1-4; weak D call: TRBD1 (5 bases). Deletions cut 2 bases from V and 4 bases from J, with 14 bases between. From germline, CDR1 is SEHNR and CDR2 FQNEAQ (reference sequence). The CDR3 totals 16 residues. The CDR3 bases are TGTGCCAGCAGCTTACCCGAAGGGGACTTTAATGAAAAACTGTTTTTT. Its protein is CASSLPEGDFNEKLFF. Full variable domain (outside the CDR3, taken from reference TRBV7-9 and TRBJ1-4): DTGVSQNPRHKITKRGQNVTFRCDPISEHNRLYWYRQTLGQGPEFLTYFQNEAQLEKSRLLSDRFSAERPKGSFSTLEIQRTEQGDSAMYLCASSLPEGDFNEKLFFGSGTQLSVL.

This sequence joins TRBV11-1 and TRBJ2-7; 7 bases line up with TRBD1. CDR1 is SGHAT, CDR2 FQDESV, per germline (reference sequence). The CDR3 has 15 amino acids. The trim removed 5 bases at V and 3 bases at J, leaving 10 bases unmatched. CDR3 sequence: CASSTSGQMVYEQYF. The CDR3 DNA reads as TGTGCCAGCAGCACATCGGGACAGATGGTCTACGAGCAGTACTTC. The full variable domain, in which reference TRBV11-1 and TRBJ2-7 provide the parts outside the CDR3, is EAEVAQSPRYKITEKSQAVAFWCDPISGHATLYWYRQILGQGPELLVQFQDESVVDDSQLPKDRFSAERLKGVDSTLKIQPAELGDSAMYLCASSTSGQMVYEQYFGPGTRLTVT.

V usage is TRBV5-1 and J usage is TRBJ2-3; D ambiguous. The CDR3 consists of 14 residues. CDR1 and CDR2 (germline): SGHRS, YFSETQ. V was shortened by 4 bases and J by 2 bases, with 11 bases between the two germline ends. In DNA form, the CDR3 reads TGCGCCAGCAGCCTGGCGTTGTTCACAGATACGCAGTATTTT. Its translation: CASSLALFTDTQYF.

This chain joins TRBV6-5 and TRBJ1-5, with 7 positions matching TRBD1. The CDR3 is made up of 14 amino acids. The V gene end was trimmed by 6 bases and the J gene end by 6 bases; junction bases not matched to a gene: 8. Germline-derived CDR1 and CDR2 are MNHEY and SVGAGI. The CDR3, as DNA: TGTGCCAGCAGCCGGGACAGTTCGGTTCAGCCCCAGCATTTT. It codes for CASSRDSSVQPQHF.

This clone has only one observation. V usage is TRBV7-9 and J usage is TRBJ2-1; 10 bases are a match to TRBD1. V was clipped by 4 bases and J by 6 bases; unmatched bases: 6. The CDR3 loop spans 15 amino acids. Germline V gene sequence: CDR1 SEHNR, CDR2 FQNEAQ (reference sequence). This CDR3 is CASSSTGTGVNEQFF. CDR3 nucleotide sequence: TGTGCCAGCAGCTCCACCGGGACAGGGGTCAATGAGCAGTTCTTC.